The 10 T cell receptor beta chains given below trace back to one sample, sequenced in a study of T cell changes during pregnancy in multiple sclerosis. The data were produced by immunoSEQ multiplex PCR, yet TCRdb's version contains in-frame clones alone and is incomplete. Among some 77,000 clones, approximately 90% were seen once, and the ten largest hold 1.9%. The specimen comprised peripheral blood, sampled before pregnancy. The receptors stem from a female donor with multiple sclerosis, enrolled in a pregnancy study.

The chain employs TRBV27 and TRBJ1-6, with 7 positions matching TRBD1. Germline CDR1 reads MNHEY; CDR2 reads SMNVEV (reference sequence). The V segment lost 1 base and the J segment 9 bases; nucleotides outside the gene matches: 6. There are 15 residues in the CDR3. DNA for the CDR3: TGTGCCAGCAGTTTATTAACAGGGGAAGGTTCACCCCTCCACTTT. Its protein product is CASSLLTGEGSPLHF.

This chain joins TRBV19 and TRBJ1-2; 7 bases agree with TRBD1. V shed 4 bases, J shed 7 bases, and the junction held 6 bases outside the gene matches. The CDR3 consists of 13 residues. Germline V gene sequence: CDR1 LNHDA, CDR2 SQIVND (reference sequence). The CDR3: CASSTRDRSGYTF. CDR3 coding DNA: TGTGCCAGTAGTACCCGGGACAGATCTGGCTACACCTTC.

The chain carries TRBV6-5 and TRBJ1-2; 7 bases are a match to TRBD1. V dropped 5 bases and J dropped 8; count of bases not matched to a gene: 14. The V gene's germline CDR1 is MNHEY and CDR2 SVGAGI. The CDR3 has 15 amino acids. This chain's CDR3 is CASSTAGQPHYGYTF. CDR3 DNA: TGTGCCAGCAGTACCGCGGGACAGCCTCATTACGGCTACACCTTC.

This clone rates as medium-sized (0.01 to 0.1%). This chain links TRBV6-6 with TRBJ2-1; 7 bases agree with TRBD1. The germline V gene has CDR1 MNHNY and CDR2 SVGAGI (reference sequence). After removal of 6 bases from V and 5 bases from J, the junction contained 4 bases not matched to a gene. The CDR3 is made up of 13 amino acids. The CDR3 sequence: CASSTTGDNEQFF. The CDR3 region has the DNA TGTGCCAGCAGCACTACAGGGGACAATGAGCAGTTCTTC.

The chain uses TRBV10-3 and TRBJ2-4, with 9 bases that match TRBD1. This CDR3 has 13 residues. V shed 2 bases and J 8 bases; nucleotides not matched to a gene: 1. Germline CDR1 and CDR2: ENHRY and SYGVKD. The CDR3 DNA sequence: TGTGCCATCAGTGAGCGGGACAGGGACATTCAGTACTTC. The encoded protein is CAISERDRDIQYF.

V usage is TRBV19 and J usage is TRBJ1-3, with D hard to call. The CDR3 runs to 15 residues. V lost 8 bases to trimming and J lost 0 bases, with 14 bases between them. Germline CDR1 is LNHDA and CDR2 is SQIVND (reference sequence). DNA of the CDR3: TGTGCCAGTCACGGGTACTCCAGCTCTGGAAACACCATATATTTT. Amino acid sequence: CASHGYSSSGNTIYF.

The V call is TRBV12-5, the J call TRBJ2-7, with 8 bases matching TRBD1. This CDR3 spans 14 amino acids. The trim removed 4 bases at V and 7 bases at J, leaving 9 bases unmatched. Germline CDR1 and CDR2: LGHNT and FRNRAP. The CDR3, as DNA: TGTGCTAGTGGTTGGGGGCAGGGGGCGGGGGAGCAGTACTTC. This encodes CASGWGQGAGEQYF.

This clone has just one count. This rearrangement joins TRBV4-1 to TRBJ1-4, with D hard to call. Germline values: CDR1 MGHRA, CDR2 YSYEKL. V was cut by 4 bases and J by 7 bases, with 10 bases left in between. The CDR3 has 13 amino acids. DNA of the CDR3: TGCGCCAGCAGCCGCGCCCCCGTTGAAAAACTGTTTTTT. This translates into CASSRAPVEKLFF.

The rearrangement joins TRBV5-1 to TRBJ2-7, with 10 bases aligning to TRBD1. The CDR3 has 14 amino acids. Germline V gene lookup returns CDR1 SGHRS and CDR2 YFSETQ. J gave up 4 bases and V 3 bases, and 4 bases lay outside the gene matches. CDR3 coding DNA: TGCGCCAGCAGCTCGGGACAGGGGTGGTACGAGCAGTACTTC. Encoded protein: CASSSGQGWYEQYF.

The chain carries TRBV6-5 and TRBJ1-2; maybe TRBD1 (6 bases). The V and J ends lost 2 bases and 5 bases respectively, with 12 bases between them. This CDR3 spans 14 amino acids. In germline, CDR1 is MNHEY, CDR2 SVGAGI. CDR3 in DNA: TGTGCCAGCAGTTACAGCGGGACATCTTATGGCTACACCTTC. Amino acid sequence: CASSYSGTSYGYTF.